This is a list of T cell receptor beta chains from one sample in a study of cytomegalovirus exposure and HLA in healthy donors. Some clones are missing from TCRdb's copy, which holds only in-frame ones; the method was immunoSEQ multiplex PCR. The data hold 130,000 to 150,000 clones, with about three quarters observed a single time. Sample: PBMCs. Source of these receptors: a young man in good health and CMV-seronegative. CDR3s include the opening cysteine and the closing phenylalanine or tryptophan. The D gene is left open where the match is weak. Part of the rows lack a size; the others show once, few, many or a class for expanded clones.

>TRBD2|once|TRBJ2-1|TRBV19
TGTGCCAGTACCATTGCCGGGAGGGGGAACAATGAGCAGTTCTTC
CASTIAGRGNNEQFF
>TRBD1|.|TRBJ2-2|TRBV7-2
TGTGCCAGCAGCTTAGGACAGGGCCTCGGGGAGCTGTTTTTT
CASSLGQGLGELFF
>TRBD1|few|TRBJ1-5|TRBV9
TGTGCCAGCAGCGTAGTCCGTTGGACAGGAGGAGGATATCGTAGCAATCAGCCCCAGCATTTT
CASSVVRWTGGGYRSNQPQHF
>.|.|TRBJ2-5|TRBV5-1
TGCGCCAGCAGCTCCCCCGGAGGGAAACAAGAGACCCAGTACTTC
CASSSPGGKQETQYF
>TRBD1|.|TRBJ1-1|TRBV19
TGTGCCAGTAGTATAGGGACAGGGACGTCGACTGAAGCTTTCTTT
CASSIGTGTSTEAFF
>TRBD2|.|TRBJ2-5|TRBV5-1
TGCGCCAGCAGCTGGGGAGCGGGGGGGGAGACCCAGTACTTC
CASSWGAGGETQYF
>TRBD1|.|TRBJ2-7|TRBV29-1
TGCAGCGTTTTTACAGGGGACAACTACGAGCAGTACTTC
CSVFTGDNYEQYF
>TRBD1|.|TRBJ1-2|TRBV28
TGTGCCAGCAGTTCTGACTGGACAGGGGATGGCTACACCTTC
CASSSDWTGDGYTF
>.|.|TRBJ2-7|TRBV4-2
TGTGCCAGCAGCCCCCCCGGTACGGGTTCCTACGAGCAGTACTTC
CASSPPGTGSYEQYF
>TRBD2|once|TRBJ2-7|TRBV7-6
TGTGCCAGCAGCTTAGCGCGGTCGGCTAGCGGTACCTACGAGCAGTACTTC
CASSLARSASGTYEQYF
>.|once|TRBJ2-3|TRBV2
TGTGCCAGCAGTTGGCGACAGACAGATACGCAGTATTTT
CASSWRQTDTQYF
>TRBD2|.|TRBJ2-1|TRBV5-4
TGTGCCAGCCATAGCGGGTCCTACAATGAGCAGTTCTTC
CASHSGSYNEQFF
>.|once|TRBJ1-3|TRBV9
TGTGCCAGCAGCGCCGCAACATATAACTCTGGAAACACCATATATTTT
CASSAATYNSGNTIYF
>.|.|TRBJ2-5|TRBV19
TGTGCCAGTTCTGGCGGCATCACGAGGAGGGAGACCCAGTACTTC
CASSGGITRRETQYF
>.|.|TRBJ2-1|TRBV4-2
TGTGCCAGCAGCCAAGAATCCCCCCTAGCCGACTACAATGAGCAGTTCTTC
CASSQESPLADYNEQFF